Listed below are T cell receptor beta chains from one sample, sequenced in a study of Ad26.COV2.S vaccination and SARS-CoV-2 variants. Generated by immunoSEQ multiplex PCR, the TCRdb table keeps only in-frame clones and is missing some. The repertoire holds approximately 460,000 clones, 70% to 90% seen once, with around 1.8% in the top ten. The sequenced sample was peripheral blood, obtained in a trial of Ad26.COV2.S vaccine versus placebo. The receptors were sampled from a person aged 18 to 65 who received the Ad26.COV2.S COVID-19 vaccine or a placebo. CDR3s include the opening cysteine and the closing phenylalanine or tryptophan. The D gene is left open where the match is weak. For some rows the clone size is stated as once, few or many, or as a class when expanded; others skip it.

v_call: TRBV25-1
j_call: TRBJ2-7
d_call: TRBD2
clone_size: NA
cdr3_nt: TGTGCCAGCAGAGGACCTAGCGGGAGTATTCTCTCCTACGAGCAGTACTTC
cdr3_aa: CASRGPSGSILSYEQYF

v_call: TRBV2
j_call: TRBJ1-3
d_call: TRBD1
clone_size: NA
cdr3_nt: TGTGCCAGCACCGCGGGACAGGGGGCGCGTGGAAACACCATATATTTT
cdr3_aa: CASTAGQGARGNTIYF

v_call: TRBV6-5
j_call: TRBJ1-5
d_call: NA
clone_size: NA
cdr3_nt: TGTGCCAGCAGCAACAGGGATAGCAATCAGCCCCAGCATTTT
cdr3_aa: CASSNRDSNQPQHF

v_call: TRBV10-1
j_call: TRBJ2-1
d_call: TRBD2
clone_size: NA
cdr3_nt: TGCGCCAGCAGTGAGTCTGGGGCTAGCGGGAGAAGAGGCTACAATGAGCAGTTCTTC
cdr3_aa: CASSESGASGRRGYNEQFF

v_call: TRBV7-8
j_call: TRBJ2-1
d_call: NA
clone_size: NA
cdr3_nt: TGTGCCAGCAGTCGGACCCTACATTCCTACAATGAGCAGTTCTTC
cdr3_aa: CASSRTLHSYNEQFF

v_call: TRBV30
j_call: TRBJ1-1
d_call: TRBD1
clone_size: NA
cdr3_nt: TGTGCCTGGAGTGTTATTGGGACAGGGCGGGCTTTCTTT
cdr3_aa: CAWSVIGTGRAFF

v_call: TRBV2
j_call: TRBJ1-2
d_call: NA
clone_size: NA
cdr3_nt: TGTGCCAGCAGTGTGGGAGGAAATGGCTACACCTTC
cdr3_aa: CASSVGGNGYTF

v_call: TRBV9
j_call: TRBJ2-2
d_call: TRBD1
clone_size: NA
cdr3_nt: TGTGCCAGCAGCGCTCGGACAGGGACCGGGGAGCTGTTTTTT
cdr3_aa: CASSARTGTGELFF

v_call: TRBV24-1
j_call: TRBJ2-1
d_call: TRBD2
clone_size: NA
cdr3_nt: TGTGCCACCAGTGATTGGACTAGCGGAGGTTACAATGAGCAGTTCTTC
cdr3_aa: CATSDWTSGGYNEQFF

v_call: TRBV7-2
j_call: TRBJ2-3
d_call: TRBD2
clone_size: NA
cdr3_nt: TGTGCCAGCAGCTTAGCCGAGTCGATTTTGACTAGCCGGGGGATCACAGATACGCAGTATTTT
cdr3_aa: CASSLAESILTSRGITDTQYF

v_call: TRBV9
j_call: TRBJ2-1
d_call: TRBD2
clone_size: NA
cdr3_nt: TGTGCCAGCAGCGTAGCCTCGGGAGGAAATGAGCAGTTCTTC
cdr3_aa: CASSVASGGNEQFF

v_call: TRBV19
j_call: TRBJ1-1
d_call: NA
clone_size: NA
cdr3_nt: TGTGCCAGTAGTACAGGCAATAGAAGGGCTGAAGCTTTCTTT
cdr3_aa: CASSTGNRRAEAFF

v_call: TRBV2
j_call: TRBJ2-1
d_call: NA
clone_size: NA
cdr3_nt: TGTGCCAGCAGTGGGGACATCCTATACAATGAGCAGTTCTTC
cdr3_aa: CASSGDILYNEQFF

v_call: TRBV18
j_call: TRBJ1-6
d_call: NA
clone_size: NA
cdr3_nt: TGTGCCAGCTCCCGAGAGTTTAACGATTCACCCCTCCACTTT
cdr3_aa: CASSREFNDSPLHF

v_call: TRBV4-1
j_call: TRBJ2-2
d_call: NA
clone_size: NA
cdr3_nt: TGCGCCAGCAGCCAAGATTTAAGGAGTCGGGCCGGGGAGCTGTTTTTT
cdr3_aa: CASSQDLRSRAGELFF

v_call: TRBV7-6
j_call: TRBJ1-3
d_call: NA
clone_size: once
cdr3_nt: TGTGCCAGCAGCTTAGATGACAGGACTGGAAACACCATATATTTT
cdr3_aa: CASSLDDRTGNTIYF

v_call: TRBV3-1/TRBV3-2
j_call: TRBJ2-1
d_call: TRBD1
clone_size: NA
cdr3_nt: TGTGCCAGCAGCCAAGCCGGGACAGGGCTGAATGAGCAGTTCTTC
cdr3_aa: CASSQAGTGLNEQFF

v_call: TRBV15
j_call: TRBJ1-5
d_call: NA
clone_size: NA
cdr3_nt: TGTGCCACCAGCAGAGATAGGTCTGAAGGTCAGCCCCAGCATTTT
cdr3_aa: CATSRDRSEGQPQHF

v_call: TRBV5-1
j_call: TRBJ2-2
d_call: TRBD1
clone_size: NA
cdr3_nt: TGCGCCAGCAGCATCGACAGGGGGGTCCCCGGGGAGCTGTTTTTT
cdr3_aa: CASSIDRGVPGELFF

v_call: TRBV7-9
j_call: TRBJ2-7
d_call: NA
clone_size: NA
cdr3_nt: TGTGCCAGCAGCTTTTATGAAGAGCAGTACTTC
cdr3_aa: CASSFYEEQYF

v_call: TRBV19
j_call: TRBJ2-1
d_call: TRBD2
clone_size: NA
cdr3_nt: TGTGCCAGTAGTATAGGAAGTTGGGACTATAAATTCTTC
cdr3_aa: CASSIGSWDYKFF

v_call: TRBV7-9
j_call: TRBJ2-6
d_call: NA
clone_size: NA
cdr3_nt: TGTGCCAGCAAACGAGGCGACTCTGGGGCCAACGTCCTGACTTTC
cdr3_aa: CASKRGDSGANVLTF

v_call: TRBV7-9
j_call: TRBJ1-2
d_call: NA
clone_size: NA
cdr3_nt: TGTGCCAGCAGCTTAGGGGGGGATGGCTACACCTTC
cdr3_aa: CASSLGGDGYTF

v_call: TRBV2
j_call: TRBJ1-1
d_call: TRBD1
clone_size: NA
cdr3_nt: TGTGCCAGCAGAAGGACAGGGGAGAACACTGAAGCTTTCTTT
cdr3_aa: CASRRTGENTEAFF

v_call: TRBV6-6
j_call: TRBJ2-1
d_call: NA
clone_size: NA
cdr3_nt: TGTGCCAGCAGTCTCCTTAGCTCCTACAATGAGCAGTTCTTC
cdr3_aa: CASSLLSSYNEQFF

v_call: TRBV28
j_call: TRBJ1-1
d_call: NA
clone_size: NA
cdr3_nt: TGTGCCAGCAGCCCACCCTGGGGGAGCACTGAAGCTTTCTTT
cdr3_aa: CASSPPWGSTEAFF

v_call: TRBV12-3/TRBV12-4
j_call: TRBJ2-7
d_call: NA
clone_size: NA
cdr3_nt: TGTGCCAGCAGGACCCCGACAGGCTCCGAGCAGTACTTC
cdr3_aa: CASRTPTGSEQYF

v_call: TRBV28
j_call: TRBJ2-3
d_call: TRBD2
clone_size: NA
cdr3_nt: TGTGCCAGCAGTTCTTTCGCTAGCGGGAGCACAGATACGCAGTATTTT
cdr3_aa: CASSSFASGSTDTQYF

v_call: TRBV19
j_call: TRBJ2-7
d_call: NA
clone_size: NA
cdr3_nt: TGTGCCAGTAGACCCGAGGGGGACGCCTCCTACGAGCAGTACTTC
cdr3_aa: CASRPEGDASYEQYF

v_call: TRBV27
j_call: TRBJ2-1
d_call: TRBD2
clone_size: NA
cdr3_nt: TGTGCCAGCAGTGTACCTAGCGGGAGCCCCTACAATGAGCAGTTCTTC
cdr3_aa: CASSVPSGSPYNEQFF

v_call: TRBV12-3/TRBV12-4
j_call: TRBJ1-1
d_call: NA
clone_size: NA
cdr3_nt: TGTGCCAGCGAGTCGTACGGGAACACTGAAGCTTTCTTT
cdr3_aa: CASESYGNTEAFF

v_call: TRBV5-1
j_call: TRBJ2-5
d_call: TRBD1
clone_size: few
cdr3_nt: TGCGCCAGCAGCACGCCACAGGGGCCGGAGACCCAGTACTTC
cdr3_aa: CASSTPQGPETQYF

v_call: TRBV18
j_call: TRBJ2-1
d_call: TRBD2
clone_size: NA
cdr3_nt: TGTGCCAGCTCACTGACTAGCGGGAGTGAGGATGAGCAGTTCTTC
cdr3_aa: CASSLTSGSEDEQFF

v_call: TRBV27
j_call: TRBJ2-7
d_call: TRBD2
clone_size: NA
cdr3_nt: TGTGCCAGCAGTGGGACTAGCGGGAGTGGCGAGCAGTACTTC
cdr3_aa: CASSGTSGSGEQYF

v_call: TRBV28
j_call: TRBJ2-1
d_call: TRBD2
clone_size: NA
cdr3_nt: TGTGCCAGCATCACCGGGACTAGCGGAGACAATGAGCAGTTCTTC
cdr3_aa: CASITGTSGDNEQFF

v_call: TRBV7-9
j_call: TRBJ2-5
d_call: NA
clone_size: NA
cdr3_nt: TGTGCCAGCAGCGAACTCCGGGCCCTTTACTTC
cdr3_aa: CASSELRALYF

v_call: TRBV12-3/TRBV12-4
j_call: TRBJ2-1
d_call: NA
clone_size: NA
cdr3_nt: TGTGCCAGCACCCCAAGATCGGATGAGCAGTTCTTC
cdr3_aa: CASTPRSDEQFF

v_call: TRBV18
j_call: TRBJ2-2
d_call: NA
clone_size: once
cdr3_nt: TGTGCCAGCTCCAGGGGAGGGGACACCGGGGAGCTGTTTTTT
cdr3_aa: CASSRGGDTGELFF

v_call: TRBV18
j_call: TRBJ2-5
d_call: NA
clone_size: NA
cdr3_nt: TGTGCCAGCTCACCACACGACAGGGAGGGGGAGACCCAGTACTTC
cdr3_aa: CASSPHDREGETQYF

v_call: TRBV19
j_call: TRBJ1-1
d_call: NA
clone_size: NA
cdr3_nt: TGTGCCAGTACACTACGAAACATGAACACTGAAGCTTTCTTT
cdr3_aa: CASTLRNMNTEAFF

v_call: TRBV4-2
j_call: TRBJ1-4
d_call: TRBD1
clone_size: NA
cdr3_nt: TGTGCCAGCAGCCAAGATCGGACAGGGAGAAATGAAAAACTGTTTTTT
cdr3_aa: CASSQDRTGRNEKLFF

v_call: TRBV7-9
j_call: TRBJ2-7
d_call: TRBD1
clone_size: NA
cdr3_nt: TGTGCCAGCAGCCTAGGACAGGGGGCAACCTACGAGCAGTACTTC
cdr3_aa: CASSLGQGATYEQYF

v_call: TRBV30
j_call: TRBJ2-7
d_call: NA
clone_size: NA
cdr3_nt: TGTGCCTGGAGTGACCCCGGTCTGGCCTCCTACGAGCAGTACTTC
cdr3_aa: CAWSDPGLASYEQYF

v_call: TRBV2
j_call: TRBJ1-3
d_call: NA
clone_size: NA
cdr3_nt: TGTGCCAGCACAGGACGGCTTCGAGGGAACACCATATATTTT
cdr3_aa: CASTGRLRGNTIYF

v_call: TRBV3-1/TRBV3-2
j_call: TRBJ1-3
d_call: NA
clone_size: NA
cdr3_nt: TGTGCCAGCAAACCAACTCTCTCTGGAAACACCATATATTTT
cdr3_aa: CASKPTLSGNTIYF

v_call: TRBV27
j_call: TRBJ2-3
d_call: TRBD2
clone_size: NA
cdr3_nt: TGTGCCAGCAGTTCCAGACTAGCGGTAAGAGATACGCAGTATTTT
cdr3_aa: CASSSRLAVRDTQYF